The clone carrying this TCR beta chain was found a few times. Its antigen is not identified. This sample stems from a study of spatial heterogeneity in lung cancer. Study-level background: Every unique TCR and UMI combination, on average, appeared more than ten times in raw reads.

Study-wide results and caveats: Among blood samples, ubiquitous expanded tumor TCRs appeared more at resection than at follow-up.

Single TCR cDNA molecules each had their own unique molecular identifier. TCRdb fed the 5' RACE reads into MiXCR, producing one record per CDR3 protein. The repertoire includes more than 20,000 distinct CDR3 sequences, about 5% of them detected once, and under 45% sits in the top ten. Time point: sample taken at primary tumor resection. Whole RNA was taken from tumor, nontumor lung or frozen PBMC; it was then sequenced unsorted. Samples were obtained from some 72 donors, all untreated early-stage non-small cell lung cancer patients. CDR1 is SGHTA and CDR2 is FQGNSA in the germline V gene. With 5 bases clipped from V and 10 bases from J, the junction kept 9 bases outside the gene matches. This CDR3 is built from 14 residues.

Specimen: PBMCs, collected at surgery. The chain is built from TRBV7-2 and TRBJ2-4, with TRBD2 matching over 9 bases. This receptor was identified in a male donor with early-stage non-small cell lung cancer. The CDR3: CASSPGLARRIQYF. The CDR3 bases are TGTGCCAGCAGCCCAGGACTAGCGAGGAGGATTCAGTACTTC. Full variable domain (outside the CDR3, taken from reference TRBV7-2 and TRBJ2-4): GAGVSQSPSNKVTEKGKDVELRCDPISGHTALYWYRQSLGQGLEFLIYFQGNSAPDKSGLPSDRFSAERTGGSVSTLTIQRTQQEDSAVYLCASSPGLARRIQYFGAGTRLSVL.